This T cell receptor beta chain was profiled in a study of blood T cell repertoires in COVID-19. The wider study: Samples representing acute and convalescent COVID-19 were sourced from the United States, Italy and Spain.

Trimming left V 0 bases short and J 3 bases short, with 10 bases between. Germline V gives CDR1 SEHNR, CDR2 FQNEAQ (reference sequence). The CDR3 consists of 15 residues. In the original workflow: For nucleated cells, counts were estimated from reference gene primer amplification. Sequencing used immunoSEQ multiplex PCR; TCRdb keeps in-frame clones, though not all of them. D and trimming were read from the DNA, whereas the V and J calls and clone size are those reported in that table. The sample yields under 400,000 clones, roughly 90% seen once. The gene calls are TRBV7-9 and TRBJ2-3; D unresolved. The clonotype originates from a man younger than 35 with active or convalescent COVID-19. What was sequenced was peripheral blood. In DNA form, the CDR3 reads TGTGCCAGCAGCTTAGCGTCAGGCCTAACAGATACGCAGTATTTT. As protein: CASSLASGLTDTQYF.